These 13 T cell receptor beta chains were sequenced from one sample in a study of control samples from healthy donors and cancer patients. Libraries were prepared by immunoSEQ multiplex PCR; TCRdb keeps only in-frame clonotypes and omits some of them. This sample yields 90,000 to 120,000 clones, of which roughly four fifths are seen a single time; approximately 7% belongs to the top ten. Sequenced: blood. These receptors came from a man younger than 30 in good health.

This chain's CDR3 is CASSPRGNSYNEQFF. CDR3 in DNA: TGTGCCAGCAGCCCTAGAGGGAACTCCTACAATGAGCAGTTCTTC. The rearrangement links TRBV7-9 to TRBJ2-1; D is perhaps TRBD2 (5 bases). The germline V and J ends were trimmed by 5 bases and 0 bases, with 11 bases remaining between them. This CDR3 has 15 amino acids. Germline CDR1 and CDR2: SEHNR and FQNEAQ (reference sequence).

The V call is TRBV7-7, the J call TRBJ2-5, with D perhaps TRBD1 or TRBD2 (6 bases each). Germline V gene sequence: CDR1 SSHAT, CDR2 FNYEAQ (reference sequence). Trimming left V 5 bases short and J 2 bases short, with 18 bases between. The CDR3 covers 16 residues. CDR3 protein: CASSRGERIFQETQYF. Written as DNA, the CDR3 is TGTGCCAGCAGCAGGGGGGAGCGTATCTTTCAAGAGACCCAGTACTTC.

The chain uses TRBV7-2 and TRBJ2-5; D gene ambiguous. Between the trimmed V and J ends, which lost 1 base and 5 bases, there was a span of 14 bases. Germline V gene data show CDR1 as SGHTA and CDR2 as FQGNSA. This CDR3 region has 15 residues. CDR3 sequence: CASSLVPKIAETQYF. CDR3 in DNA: TGTGCCAGCAGCTTAGTTCCGAAGATCGCGGAGACCCAGTACTTC.

The CDR3 is CASSQTNQPQHF. DNA for the CDR3: TGTGCCAGCAGTCAGACCAATCAGCCCCAGCATTTT. The chain couples TRBV2 to TRBJ1-5; D not certain. The CDR3 is 12 residues long. The V end was cut by 5 bases, the J end by 3 bases, with 5 bases between. CDR1 and CDR2 from the germline V gene are SNHLY and FYNNEI.

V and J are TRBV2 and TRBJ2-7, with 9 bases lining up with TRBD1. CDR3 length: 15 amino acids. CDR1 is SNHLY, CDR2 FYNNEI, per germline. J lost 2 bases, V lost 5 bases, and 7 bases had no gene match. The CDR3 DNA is TGTGCCAGCAGTTCCGGACAGGGGCCACCCTACGAGCAGTACTTC. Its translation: CASSSGQGPPYEQYF.

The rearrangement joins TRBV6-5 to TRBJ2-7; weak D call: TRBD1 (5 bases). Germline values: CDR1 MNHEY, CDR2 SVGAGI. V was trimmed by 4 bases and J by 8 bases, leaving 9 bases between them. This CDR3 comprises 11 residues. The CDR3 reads CASSSREKQYF. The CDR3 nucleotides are TGTGCCAGCAGTTCCAGGGAAAAGCAGTACTTC.

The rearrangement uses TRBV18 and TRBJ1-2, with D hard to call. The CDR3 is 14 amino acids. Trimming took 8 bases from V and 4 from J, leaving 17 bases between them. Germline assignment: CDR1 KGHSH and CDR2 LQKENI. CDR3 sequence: CASLPPGGGYGYTF. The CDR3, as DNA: TGTGCCAGCCTGCCCCCGGGAGGCGGCTATGGCTACACCTTC.

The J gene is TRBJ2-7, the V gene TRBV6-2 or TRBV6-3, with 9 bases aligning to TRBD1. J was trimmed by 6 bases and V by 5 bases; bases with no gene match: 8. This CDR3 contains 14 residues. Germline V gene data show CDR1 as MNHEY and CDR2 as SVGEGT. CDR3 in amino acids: CASSTYRGRGEQYF. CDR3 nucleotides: TGTGCCAGCAGTACTTACAGGGGGCGCGGCGAGCAGTACTTC.

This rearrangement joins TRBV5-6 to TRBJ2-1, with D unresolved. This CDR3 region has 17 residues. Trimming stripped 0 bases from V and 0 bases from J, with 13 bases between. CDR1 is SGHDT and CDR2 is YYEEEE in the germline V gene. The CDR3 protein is CASSLATGPSSYNEQFF. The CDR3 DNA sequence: TGTGCCAGCAGCTTGGCGACCGGACCTAGCTCCTACAATGAGCAGTTCTTC.

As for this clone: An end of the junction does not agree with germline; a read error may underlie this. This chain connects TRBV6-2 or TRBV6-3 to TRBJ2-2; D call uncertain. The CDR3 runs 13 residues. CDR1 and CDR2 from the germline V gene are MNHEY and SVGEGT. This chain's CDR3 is CASSHSFTGELFF. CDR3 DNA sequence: TGTGCCAGCAGTCACTCATTCACCGGGGAGCTGTTTTTT.

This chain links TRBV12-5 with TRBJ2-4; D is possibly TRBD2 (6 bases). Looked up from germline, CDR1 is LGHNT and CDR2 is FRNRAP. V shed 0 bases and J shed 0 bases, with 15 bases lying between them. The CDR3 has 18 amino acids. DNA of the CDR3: TGTGCTAGTGGTTTGGTACTCGGTCGGGGGATAGCCAAAAACATTCAGTACTTC. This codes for CASGLVLGRGIAKNIQYF.

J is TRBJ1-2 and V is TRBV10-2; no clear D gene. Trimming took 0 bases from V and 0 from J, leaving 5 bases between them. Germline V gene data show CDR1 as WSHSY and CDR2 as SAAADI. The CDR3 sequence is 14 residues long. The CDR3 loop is CASSESGPNYGYTF. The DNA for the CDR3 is TGCGCCAGCAGTGAGTCCGGGCCTAACTATGGCTACACCTTC.

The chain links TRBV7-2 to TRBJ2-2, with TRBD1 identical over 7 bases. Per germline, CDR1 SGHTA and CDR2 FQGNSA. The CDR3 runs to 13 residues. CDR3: CVPGTENTGELFF. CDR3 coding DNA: TGTGTCCCCGGGACAGAGAACACCGGGGAGCTGTTTTTT.